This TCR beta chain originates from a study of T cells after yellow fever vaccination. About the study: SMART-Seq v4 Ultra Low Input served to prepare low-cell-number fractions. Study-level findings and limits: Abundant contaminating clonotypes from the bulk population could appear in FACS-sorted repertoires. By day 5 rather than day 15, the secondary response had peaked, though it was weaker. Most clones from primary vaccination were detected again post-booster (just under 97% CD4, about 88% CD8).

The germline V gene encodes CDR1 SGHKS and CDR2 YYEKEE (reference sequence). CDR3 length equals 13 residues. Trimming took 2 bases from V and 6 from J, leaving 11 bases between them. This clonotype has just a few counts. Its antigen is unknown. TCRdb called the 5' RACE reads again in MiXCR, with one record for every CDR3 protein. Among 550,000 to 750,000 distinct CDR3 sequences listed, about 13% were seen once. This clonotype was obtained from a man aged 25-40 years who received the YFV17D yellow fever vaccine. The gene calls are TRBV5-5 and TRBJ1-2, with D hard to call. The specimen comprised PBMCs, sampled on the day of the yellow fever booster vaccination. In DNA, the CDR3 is TGTGCCAGCAGCTTTCAGCGTTTGGATGGCTACACCTTC. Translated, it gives CASSFQRLDGYTF.